These 11 T cell receptor beta chains were sequenced from one sample in a study of blood T cell repertoires in COVID-19. TCRdb keeps only in-frame clones here, not all; method: immunoSEQ multiplex PCR. The profile covers around 260,000 clones, with 75% to 90% appearing a single time and roughly 1.8% taken by the ten largest. Sequencing used peripheral blood. These receptors all stem from a man aged 25 to 40 with active or convalescent COVID-19.

The V and J genes are TRBV2 and TRBJ1-2; TRBD1 might be the D (5 bases). This CDR3 is built from 15 residues. Germline V gene sequence: CDR1 SNHLY, CDR2 FYNNEI. Trimming shortened V by 7 bases and J by 0 bases, and 15 bases separated the two germline ends. The CDR3 coding sequence is TGTGCCAGCACCCGCGGGGACTTACCTAACTATGGCTACACCTTC. This translates into CASTRGDLPNYGYTF.

The rearrangement links TRBV11-2 to TRBJ2-3; 8 bases map to TRBD2. Germline lookup yields CDR1 SGHAT and CDR2 FQNNGV. With V trimmed by 4 bases and J by 1 base, 4 bases remained unmatched. The CDR3 consists of 15 residues. The chain's CDR3 is CASSYISGGTDTQYF. In DNA, the CDR3 is TGTGCCAGCAGCTACATTAGCGGGGGCACAGATACGCAGTATTTT.

This clone has only a few counts. This chain connects TRBV27 to TRBJ1-1; D unresolved. The CDR3 runs to 16 residues. CDR1 MNHEY and CDR2 SMNVEV come from the germline V gene (reference sequence). The V gene lost 8 bases and the J gene lost 0 bases, with 19 bases spanning the gap. CDR3 protein: CASAQRIAGLNTEAFF. The CDR3 nucleotides are TGTGCCAGCGCTCAACGTATCGCAGGATTGAACACTGAAGCTTTCTTT.

This sequence joins TRBV5-1 and TRBJ2-7; TRBD2 might be the D (5 bases). The CDR3 sequence is 16 residues long. Germline lookup yields CDR1 SGHRS and CDR2 YFSETQ. The V gene lost 5 bases and the J gene lost 4 bases, with 22 bases spanning the gap. For the CDR3, the DNA is TGCGCCAGCAGAGACGCACAGCGGCAGTCCTATTACGAGCAGTACTTC. Residues: CASRDAQRQSYYEQYF.

The chain recombines TRBV7-8 with TRBJ1-5; no reliable D call. The V gene's germline CDR1 is SGHVS and CDR2 FQNEAQ. The CDR3 is 13 residues long. Between the trimmed V and J ends, which lost 1 base and 2 bases, there was a span of 3 bases. The CDR3 reads CASSLVGNQPQHF. In DNA, the CDR3 is TGTGCCAGCAGCTTAGTCGGCAATCAGCCCCAGCATTTT.

This clone was seen a handful of times. V and J are TRBV4-1 and TRBJ2-4; 8 nucleotides align to TRBD1. The CDR3 covers 13 residues. Trimming cost V 3 bases and J 8 bases; bases outside gene matches: 3. Per the germline V gene, CDR1 is MGHRA and CDR2 is YSYEKL. The CDR3 region is CASSQGQADIQYF. CDR3 nucleotides: TGCGCCAGCAGCCAGGGACAGGCTGACATTCAGTACTTC.

CDR3 amino acids: CASSASLGGADTQYF. The CDR3 region has the DNA TGTGCCAGCAGTGCTTCTCTGGGGGGGGCAGATACGCAGTATTTT. The chain couples TRBV27 to TRBJ2-3; 7 bases match TRBD2. Germline CDR1 MNHEY, CDR2 SMNVEV (reference sequence). V was pared by 5 bases and J by 4 bases, with 9 bases of the junction left unmatched. CDR3 size: 15 residues.

The gene calls are TRBV14 and TRBJ1-2; D unclear. Germline CDR1 and CDR2: SGHDN and FVKESK. Trimming shortened V by 2 bases and J by 4 bases, and 8 bases separated the two germline ends. The CDR3 length is 13 residues. The DNA of the CDR3 is TGTGCCAGCAGCCAAAACAGTCCCTATGGCTACACCTTC. This sequence encodes CASSQNSPYGYTF.

The chain employs TRBV3-1 (or the pseudogene TRBV3-2) and TRBJ1-1; 7 bases align to TRBD1. Germline-derived CDR1 and CDR2 are LGHDT and YNNKEL (reference sequence). The CDR3 sequence is 13 residues long. After removal of 4 bases from V and 10 bases from J, the junction contained 9 bases not matched to a gene. In DNA, the CDR3 is TGTGCCAGCAGCCCAAGGGGGCTGGGATCAGCTTTCTTT. Its translation is CASSPRGLGSAFF.

The gene calls are TRBV29-1 and TRBJ1-4, with D tentatively TRBD1 (5 bases). CDR1 and CDR2 (germline): SQVTM, ANQGSEA. V was clipped by 6 bases and J by 4 bases, with 12 bases between them. The CDR3 has 13 residues. CDR3 DNA: TGCAGCGTGCTGGGGCGGGATAATGAAAAACTGTTTTTT. Translation gives CSVLGRDNEKLFF.

The V call is TRBV19, the J call TRBJ1-1; D uncertain. Deletions cut 7 bases from V and 7 bases from J, with 10 bases between. The CDR3 length is 11 residues. CDR1 LNHDA and CDR2 SQIVND come from the germline V gene (reference sequence). The CDR3 reads CASKITGEAFF. In nucleotides, the CDR3 is TGTGCCAGTAAGATCACCGGTGAAGCTTTCTTT.